This passage covers 9 T cell receptor beta chains from one sample sequenced in a study of blood T cell repertoires in COVID-19. TCRdb's table, derived via immunoSEQ multiplex PCR, lists solely in-frame clones and lacks some. Of about 110,000 clones in the sample, about 81% were seen once. The sequencing input was peripheral blood. These receptors all stem from a man aged 70 or older with acute or convalescent COVID-19.

The rearrangement uses TRBV6-2 or TRBV6-3 and TRBJ1-1; 8 bases agree with TRBD1. The CDR3 runs to 16 residues. The germline V gene has CDR1 MNHEY and CDR2 SVGEGT. The ends lost 2 bases at V and 4 bases at J; junction bases unmatched: 9. The CDR3 DNA is TGTGCCAGCAGTTACGCAGGGGGCAATGGCAGCACTGAAGCTTTCTTT. Protein product: CASSYAGGNGSTEAFF.

This clone was recorded once. The chain joins TRBV3-1 (or the pseudogene TRBV3-2) to TRBJ1-1, with D uncertain. This CDR3 region has 12 residues. Trimming took off 6 bases at V and 5 bases at J, with 10 bases between the two ends. The germline CDR1 and CDR2 sequences are LGHDT and YNNKEL (reference sequence). The CDR3 nucleotides read TGTGCCAGCAGTCAAAGAGGGACTGAAGCTTTCTTT. Its protein is CASSQRGTEAFF.

This clone was seen only once. V usage is TRBV10-1 and J usage is TRBJ2-2; D gene ambiguous. V gave up 3 bases and J gave up 6 bases, with 8 bases separating them. There are 13 residues in the CDR3. Germline V CDR1 and CDR2: WNHNN, SYGVQD (reference sequence). CDR3 loop: CASSENFAGELFF. CDR3 DNA: TGCGCCAGCAGTGAAAATTTCGCCGGGGAGCTGTTTTTT.

This chain connects TRBV19 to TRBJ1-3; D is ambiguous. The CDR3 totals 15 residues. The V and J ends lost 9 bases and 0 bases respectively, with 15 bases between them. CDR1 and CDR2 from the germline V gene are LNHDA and SQIVND (reference sequence). CDR3 in DNA: TGTGCCAGCTCCCCGGGAACGGACTCTGGAAACACCATATATTTT. Amino acid sequence: CASSPGTDSGNTIYF.

This clone has just one count. CDR3 in DNA: TGTGCCAGCAGTTCCCCCGACAGGGGCTATGGCTACACCTTC. It is translated as CASSSPDRGYGYTF. This chain links TRBV6-5 with TRBJ1-2; 8 positions match TRBD1. The CDR3 sequence is 14 residues long. The germline V gene has CDR1 MNHEY and CDR2 SVGAGI. The V gene end was trimmed by 4 bases and the J gene end by 4 bases; junction bases not matched to a gene: 5.

J is TRBJ1-2 and V is TRBV5-5; D might be TRBD1 (5 bases). The ends were cut back, 0 bases at V and 3 bases at J, with 12 bases in the middle. The CDR3 spans 15 residues. In germline, CDR1 is SGHKS, CDR2 YYEKEE (reference sequence). CDR3 nucleotides: TGTGCCAGCAGCTTGGGACAGAACTCTGACTATGGCTACACCTTC. It encodes CASSLGQNSDYGYTF.

CDR3 sequence: CASSEALQQTTFF. The CDR3 nucleotides are TGTGCCAGCAGTGAAGCGCTTCAACAGACCACTTTCTTT. This rearrangement joins TRBV2 to TRBJ1-1; no reliable D call. Germline values: CDR1 SNHLY, CDR2 FYNNEI. V was trimmed by 0 bases and J by 12 bases, leaving 14 bases between them. This CDR3 region has 13 residues.

About this clone: The junction departs from the called germline gene at one end, perhaps through a read error. The chain links TRBV11-2 to TRBJ2-1; 7 nucleotides align to TRBD2. The CDR3 loop spans 15 amino acids. Per germline, CDR1 SGHAT and CDR2 FQNNGV. The CDR3 spells CASTLVRGVGNEQFF. CDR3 coding DNA: TGTGCCAGCACCTTAGTTCGGGGGGTAGGTAATGAGCAGTTCTTC.

This clone was recorded only once. This chain uses TRBV19 with TRBJ1-5, with D possibly TRBD1 on 5 matching bases. Germline assignment: CDR1 LNHDA and CDR2 SQIVND (reference sequence). The CDR3 loop spans 15 amino acids. Trimming stripped 4 bases from V and 7 bases from J, with 17 bases between. CDR3 amino acids: CASSRQKLSDQPQHF. The CDR3, as DNA: TGTGCCAGTAGTAGACAGAAGCTTTCCGACCAGCCCCAGCATTTT. Full variable domain (missing parts from reference TRBV19 and TRBJ1-5): DGGITQSPKYLFRKEGQNVTLSCEQNLNHDAMYWYRQDPGQGLRLIYYSQIVNDFQKGDIAEGYSVSREKKESFPLTVTSAQKNPTAFYLCASSRQKLSDQPQHFGDGTRLSIL.